The T cell receptor beta chain under discussion was sequenced for a study of cytomegalovirus exposure and HLA in healthy donors. On this clone: The antigen remains unidentified.

Germline V gene lookup returns CDR1 MNHEY and CDR2 SMNVEV (reference sequence). V lost 1 base, J lost 6 bases, and 5 bases stayed unmatched. The CDR3 spans 15 residues. The PCR used 60 Vbeta and 13 Jbeta primers. The repertoire was sequenced with immunoSEQ multiplex PCR; TCRdb's copy has only in-frame clones and lacks some. Among some 60,000 clones listed, 80% were seen once. Study findings and constraints: In a later analysis, at a false discovery rate of 0.05, fewer than 20,000 TCR beta sequences were associated with HLA alleles.

The sequencing sample was made of PBMCs. This receptor was obtained from a male donor in good health and CMV-seronegative. The rearrangement uses TRBV27 and TRBJ2-1; TRBD1 agrees at 8 bases. The CDR3 spells CASSLWTGSGNEQFF. CDR3 sequence (DNA): TGTGCCAGCAGTTTATGGACAGGGTCTGGCAATGAGCAGTTCTTC.